This T cell receptor beta chain came from a study of T cells in Graves' hyperthyroidism and ophthalmopathy. In the case of this clonotype: What it binds is unknown.

Whole-study results and caveats: A model of 13 V-J features distinguished ophthalmopathy from stable hyperthyroidism.

Authors of the study amplified TCR beta CDR3 regions from RNA transcripts. Carried out on the TCR CDR3, a first-round RT-PCR used the HTBI primer set. Each CDR3 protein gets one entry after TCRdb re-called the multiplex PCR reads with MiXCR. Counted here are some 770,000 distinct CDR3 sequences, less than 20% occurring once; the ten biggest clones make up approximately 8%. The V gene end was trimmed by 3 bases and the J gene end by 3 bases; junction bases not matched to a gene: 12. This CDR3 spans 17 amino acids. Germline CDR1 is DFQATT and CDR2 is SNEGSKA (reference sequence). The chain is built from TRBV20-1 and TRBJ2-2; TRBD2 aligns across 8 bases. This TCR derives from a man between 18 and 35 years old with Graves' hyperthyroidism. The sequenced sample consisted of blood. This CDR3 is CSAREAKTSVHTGELFF. CDR3 DNA: TGCAGTGCTAGGGAGGCTAAGACTAGCGTACACACCGGGGAGCTGTTTTTT.